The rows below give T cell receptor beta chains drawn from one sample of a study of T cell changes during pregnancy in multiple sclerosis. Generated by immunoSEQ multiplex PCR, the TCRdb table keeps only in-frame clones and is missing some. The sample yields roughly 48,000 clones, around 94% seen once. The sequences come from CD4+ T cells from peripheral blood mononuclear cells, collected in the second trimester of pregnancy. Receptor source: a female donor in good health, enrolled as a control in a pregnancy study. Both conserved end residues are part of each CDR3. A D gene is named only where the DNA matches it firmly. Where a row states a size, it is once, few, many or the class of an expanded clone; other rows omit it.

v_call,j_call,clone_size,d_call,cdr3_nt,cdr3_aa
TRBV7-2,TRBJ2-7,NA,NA,TGTGCCAGCAGCTTAGCTTCCGTACAGGACACCTACGAGCAGTACTTC,CASSLASVQDTYEQYF
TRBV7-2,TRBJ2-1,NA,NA,TGTGCCAGCAGCCAAAGGGGTATGGGACTGAGGGCCAATGAGCAGTTCTTC,CASSQRGMGLRANEQFF
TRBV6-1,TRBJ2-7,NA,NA,TGTGCCAGCAGTGAAGTGGGGACATACTACGAGCAGTACTTC,CASSEVGTYYEQYF
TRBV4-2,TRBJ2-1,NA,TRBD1,TGTGCCAGCAGCCCAGACAGGGGCGGTGAGCAGTTCTTC,CASSPDRGGEQFF
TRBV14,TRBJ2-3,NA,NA,TGTGCCAGCAGCCAAGTAAGGGGTCGAACGCAGTATTTT,CASSQVRGRTQYF
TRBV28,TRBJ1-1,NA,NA,TGTGCCAGCAGGGAGGATGAAGCTTTCTTT,CASREDEAFF
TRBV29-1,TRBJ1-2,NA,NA,TGCAGCGTTGGGGGGCGCGGGGGGTCGGATGGCTACACCTTC,CSVGGRGGSDGYTF
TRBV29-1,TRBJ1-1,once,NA,TGCAGCGTTGCAAGAGTGATGAACACTGAAGCTTTCTTT,CSVARVMNTEAFF
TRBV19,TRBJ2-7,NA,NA,TGTGCCAGTAGTGGTCGGGACATACCCTACGAGCAGTACTTC,CASSGRDIPYEQYF
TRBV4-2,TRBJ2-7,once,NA,TGTGCCAGCAGCCGGGAGGAGGGCAGTGGGTACGGCGAGCAGTACTTC,CASSREEGSGYGEQYF
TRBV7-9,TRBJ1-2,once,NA,TGTGCCAGCAGCTTGATGGGACAAGACTATGGCTACACCTTC,CASSLMGQDYGYTF
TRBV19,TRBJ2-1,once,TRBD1,TGTGCCAGTAGTCCTCGGGGACAGGGGGCGCGGGAGCAGTTCTTC,CASSPRGQGAREQFF
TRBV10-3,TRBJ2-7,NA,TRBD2,TGTGCCATCAGTGAGTCACTAGCGAGAACCTACGAGCAGTACTTC,CAISESLARTYEQYF
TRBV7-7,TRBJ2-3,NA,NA,TGTGCTAGCAGCTTAGGCCTAGCCAGCACAGATACGCAGTATTTT,CASSLGLASTDTQYF
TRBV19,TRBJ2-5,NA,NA,TGTGCCAGTAGTATTACGGGACAAGAGACCCAGTACTTC,CASSITGQETQYF
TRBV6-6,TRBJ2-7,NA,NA,TGTGCCAGCACCCGAGGGACATCGGTGGACGAGCAGTACTTC,CASTRGTSVDEQYF
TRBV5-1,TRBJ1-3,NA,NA,TGCGCCAGCAGCTCACAGGGAAGCTCTGGAAACACCATATATTTT,CASSSQGSSGNTIYF
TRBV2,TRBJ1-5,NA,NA,TGTGCCAGCAGTGAATCGGGACTTGATCAGCCCCAGCATTTT,CASSESGLDQPQHF
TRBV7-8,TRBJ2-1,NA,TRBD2,TGTGCCAGCAGCTTAGCAGTCGCGGGAGGGCGGGGTGAGCAGTTCTTC,CASSLAVAGGRGEQFF
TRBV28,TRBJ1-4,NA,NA,TGTGCCAGCAGTTTATCGGGGGGGAAGTTTGCTGAAAAACTGTTTTTT,CASSLSGGKFAEKLFF
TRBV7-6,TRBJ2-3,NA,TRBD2,TGTGCCAGCAGCTTAGACCCTAGCGGGAGCACAGATACGCAGTATTTT,CASSLDPSGSTDTQYF
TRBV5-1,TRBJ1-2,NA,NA,TGCGCCAGCAGCTTGATCAGTAGGGCAGGGGAGTATGGCTACACCTTC,CASSLISRAGEYGYTF
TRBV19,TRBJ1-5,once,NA,TGTGCCAGTACCATGGGACGGAAAACAGGGTCGAATCAGCCCCAGCATTTT,CASTMGRKTGSNQPQHF
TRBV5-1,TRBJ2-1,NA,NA,TGCGCCAGCAGCTCCGGTCCTGGTTACAATGAGCAGTTCTTC,CASSSGPGYNEQFF
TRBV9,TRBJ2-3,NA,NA,TGTGCCAGCAGCGCGTCCACAGATACGCAGTATTTT,CASSASTDTQYF
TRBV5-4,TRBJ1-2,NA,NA,TGTGCCAGCAGCAGCGCCGGGACAACCTATGGCTACACCTTC,CASSSAGTTYGYTF
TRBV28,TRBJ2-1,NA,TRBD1,TGTGCCAGCAGTTTAGGGACAGGGGGCGCGGTGTGGAATGAGCAGTTCTTC,CASSLGTGGAVWNEQFF
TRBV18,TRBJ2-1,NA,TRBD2,TGTGCCAGCTCACCAGGCAGCGGGAGGAGCGGAGTAAAGTTCTTC,CASSPGSGRSGVKFF
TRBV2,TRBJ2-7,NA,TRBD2,TGTGCCAGCAACATTCTACTAGCGGGGGGCGCCGAGCAGTACTTC,CASNILLAGGAEQYF
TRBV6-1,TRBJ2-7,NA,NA,TGTGCCAGCAGTGAAGCGGCCCCCTCCTACGAGCAGTACTTC,CASSEAAPSYEQYF
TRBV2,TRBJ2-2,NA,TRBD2,TGTGCCAGCGGAGGAGTAGCGGGCCTAAACACCGGGGAGCTGTTTTTT,CASGGVAGLNTGELFF
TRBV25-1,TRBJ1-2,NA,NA,TGTGCCAGCTCGAGAGCCAACTATGGCTACACCTTC,CASSRANYGYTF
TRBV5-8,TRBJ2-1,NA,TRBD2,TGTGCCAGCAGCTCCGGGAGGGCCAAACACAATGAGCAGTTCTTC,CASSSGRAKHNEQFF
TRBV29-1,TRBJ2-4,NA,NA,TGCAGCGTTGAAGATCAGGGAAACATTCAGTACTTC,CSVEDQGNIQYF
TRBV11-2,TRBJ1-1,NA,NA,TGTGCCAGCACCCGGACAGTGAACACTGAAGCTTTCTTT,CASTRTVNTEAFF
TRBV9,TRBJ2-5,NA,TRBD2,TGTGCCAGCAGCCGGGAGATTCGGGCGGGAGGGCTGGAGACCCAGTACTTC,CASSREIRAGGLETQYF
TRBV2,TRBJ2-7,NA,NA,TGTGCCAGCAGTGGACAGGGAGGAGGTTTAGGCGAGCAGTACTTC,CASSGQGGGLGEQYF
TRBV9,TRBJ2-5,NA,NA,TGTGCCAGCAGCGTTAAGACCGGGACAATGAGGGGCCTCCAAGAGACCCAGTACTTC,CASSVKTGTMRGLQETQYF
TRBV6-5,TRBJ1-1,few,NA,TGTGCCAGCAGTTACTCTAGGGGCACTGAAGCTTTCTTT,CASSYSRGTEAFF